The next 6 T cell receptor beta chains were all read from a single sample in a study of T cell responses to AZD1222 COVID-19 vaccine. The assay was immunoSEQ multiplex PCR, and TCRdb's table has in-frame clones only and misses some. Here the sample spans 100,000 or so clones, 87% being singletons. Material: peripheral blood, obtained on day 0 of AZD1222 vaccination. These receptors were obtained from an adult in good health.

The gene calls are TRBV6-2 or TRBV6-3 and TRBJ1-6, with 8 bases aligning to TRBD1. The CDR3 contains 16 residues. J lost 7 bases, V lost 6 bases, and 11 bases had no gene match. Germline CDR1 is MNHEY and CDR2 is SVGEGT. The CDR3: CASSRNRQGYNSPLHF. CDR3 bases: TGTGCCAGCAGCCGCAATAGACAGGGGTACAATTCACCCCTCCACTTT.

The chain recombines TRBV20-1 with TRBJ2-7; D remains ambiguous. Germline V gene lookup returns CDR1 DFQATT and CDR2 SNEGSKA (reference sequence). This CDR3 contains 11 residues. CDR3 nucleotides: TGCAGCCCTAGGAGCTCCTACGAGCAGTACTTC. Protein sequence: CSPRSSYEQYF.

This chain uses TRBV6-2 or TRBV6-3 with TRBJ1-6, with 7 bases fitting TRBD1. Trimming cost V 6 bases and J 7 bases; bases outside gene matches: 3. Germline values: CDR1 MNHEY, CDR2 SVGEGT. This CDR3 contains 13 residues. CDR3 in amino acids: CASSGQDNSPLHF. The DNA of the CDR3 is TGTGCCAGCAGCGGACAGGACAATTCACCCCTCCACTTT.

The chain employs TRBV5-6 and TRBJ1-2; D call uncertain. V was cut by 3 bases and J by 6 bases, with 12 bases left in between. Germline V lookup: CDR1 SGHDT, CDR2 YYEEEE. This CDR3 is built from 13 residues. CDR3 residues: CASSSLPSDGYTF. The CDR3 DNA reads as TGTGCCAGCAGCTCTCTCCCGTCCGATGGCTACACCTTC.

V gene TRBV4-2 combines with J gene TRBJ1-3; D unclear. The CDR3 is 16 amino acids. V was pared by 4 bases and J by 0 bases, with 13 bases between. Germline V gene lookup returns CDR1 LGHNA and CDR2 YNFKEQ. The CDR3 region is CASSREHSASGNTIYF. In nucleotides, the CDR3 is TGTGCCAGCAGCCGTGAACATTCGGCCTCTGGAAACACCATATATTTT.

This sequence joins TRBV19 and TRBJ2-4, with D possibly being TRBD2 (5 bases). The ends were cut back, 1 base at V and 3 bases at J, with 10 bases in the middle. Germline V gives CDR1 LNHDA, CDR2 SQIVND (reference sequence). The CDR3 is 15 residues long. This CDR3 reads CASSIAGNRKNIQYF. As DNA, the CDR3 is TGTGCCAGTAGTATAGCGGGGAATCGCAAAAACATTCAGTACTTC.